The 9 T cell receptor beta chains below come from one sample, sequenced in a study of response to subunit inactivated influenza vaccine. TCRdb used MiXCR to reprocess the RT-PCR reads, holding one entry per CDR3 protein. The table has roughly 550,000 distinct CDR3 sequences, roughly 25% seen once. These data also formed part of another study, on T cells expressing NK-cell markers. That paper states: TCR beta cDNA was generated via 5'RACE template switching incorporating UMIs.

The sample consisted of CD4+ T cells sorted from PBMCs, taken less than 13 days after vaccination. The receptor source for this set is a man aged 45-60 years who received an inactivated influenza vaccine.

V and J are TRBV29-1 and TRBJ1-2; D is unclear. The CDR3 length is 14 residues. Germline CDR1 reads SQVTM; CDR2 reads ANQGSEA. Trimming stripped 0 bases from V and 8 bases from J, with 16 bases between. In nucleotides, the CDR3 is TGCAGCGTTGAAGAACCCGGCAGCCGCAAGGGCTACACCTTC. This gives the protein CSVEEPGSRKGYTF. The full variable domain, its missing parts supplied by reference TRBV29-1 and TRBJ1-2, is SAVISQKPSRDICQRGTSLTIQCQVDSQVTMMFWYRQQPGQSLTLIATANQGSEATYESGFVIDKFPISRPNLTFSTLTVSNMSPEDSSIYLCSVEEPGSRKGYTFGSGTRLTVV.

The chain has TRBV29-1 and TRBJ2-5, with D possibly matching TRBD1 (5 bases). Germline CDR1 is SQVTM and CDR2 is ANQGSEA. Trimming took off 5 bases at V and 5 bases at J, with 18 bases between the two ends. This CDR3 region has 14 residues. CDR3 nucleotide sequence: TGCAGCGTTCTTGTGGGGCTGGCCGCGGAGACCCAGTACTTC. Its translation: CSVLVGLAAETQYF.

The V gene is TRBV29-1, the J gene TRBJ2-7, with 7 bases fitting TRBD1. The CDR3 is made up of 12 amino acids. Germline-derived CDR1 and CDR2 are SQVTM and ANQGSEA. After removal of 6 bases from V and 6 bases from J, the junction contained 8 bases not matched to a gene. The CDR3 reads CSVFDRVSEQYF. The CDR3 nucleotides read TGCAGCGTCTTCGACAGGGTCTCCGAGCAGTACTTC.

CDR3 bases: TGCGCCAGCAGCCTTGGGTGGGGGCAAGAAGCTTTCTTT. This sequence encodes CASSLGWGQEAFF. J is TRBJ1-1 and V is TRBV5-1; a weak D match, TRBD1 (6 bases). CDR3 size: 13 residues. CDR1 and CDR2 from the germline V gene are SGHRS and YFSETQ. V was clipped by 4 bases and J by 8 bases, with 15 bases between them.

The chain is built from TRBV7-2 and TRBJ1-2; D might be TRBD1 (6 bases). This CDR3 has 16 amino acids. Between the trimmed V and J ends, which lost 1 base and 4 bases, there was a span of 16 bases. In germline, CDR1 is SGHTA, CDR2 FQGNSA. For the CDR3, the DNA is TGTGCCAGCAGCTTAGAGGGCAGGGGAGGCGGCTATGGCTACACCTTC. Its protein is CASSLEGRGGGYGYTF.

This chain connects TRBV20-1 to TRBJ2-5; 12 bases agree with TRBD2. CDR3 length: 16 residues. J lost 5 bases, V lost 6 bases, and 13 bases had no gene match. CDR1 and CDR2 (germline): DFQATT, SNEGSKA (reference sequence). The CDR3: CSATISSGRAGETQYF. In DNA form, the CDR3 reads TGCAGTGCCACCATATCTAGCGGGAGGGCAGGGGAGACCCAGTACTTC.

The chain carries TRBV14 and TRBJ2-3; D gene uncertain. The CDR3 has 19 residues. CDR1 is SGHDN and CDR2 is FVKESK in the germline V gene. Trimming left V 1 base short and J 0 bases short, with 20 bases between. Here the CDR3 reads CASSQVMEFPFSSTDTQYF. CDR3 bases: TGTGCCAGCAGCCAAGTAATGGAGTTTCCCTTCTCTAGCACAGATACGCAGTATTTT.

J is TRBJ2-5 and V is TRBV29-1; D is possibly TRBD2 (6 bases). CDR1 SQVTM and CDR2 ANQGSEA come from the germline V gene. Trimming pared 4 bases from V and 2 bases from J, leaving 8 bases between. This CDR3 contains 12 residues. The CDR3 here is CSVVADQETQYF. The CDR3 region has the DNA TGCAGCGTTGTAGCGGATCAAGAGACCCAGTACTTC.

The gene calls are TRBV7-2 and TRBJ2-1, with 8 nucleotides matching TRBD1. With V trimmed by 4 bases and J by 5 bases, 7 bases remained unmatched. The germline V gene encodes CDR1 SGHTA and CDR2 FQGNSA. The CDR3 is made up of 15 amino acids. CDR3 protein: CASSSAGGAHNEQFF. The CDR3 DNA is TGTGCCAGCAGCTCCGCAGGGGGCGCCCACAATGAGCAGTTCTTC.